Sequencing of this T cell receptor (beta chain) was carried out in a study of OX40 agonist ivuxolimab in advanced cancers. Regarding the study in general: The costimulatory receptor OX40 (CD134) was targeted by ivuxolimab, a fully human IgG2 agonistic monoclonal antibody. Intravenous ivuxolimab was administered to patients every 2 weeks at six dose levels: 0.01, 0.1, 0.3, 1.5, 3 and 10 mg/kg. Of the 50 to 55 dose-escalation patients, hepatocellular carcinoma was present in roughly 19, melanoma in approximately 15, renal cell carcinoma in 9 and head and neck cancer in 9. The dose-escalation cohort was roughly 83% male with a mean age of 60 years, ranging from roughly 20 to 80. Prior anti-PD-1, anti-PD-L1 or anti-CTLA-4 therapy was permitted, and approximately 41% of dose-escalation patients had received checkpoint inhibitors. Partial responses occurred in three dose-escalation patients, of whom one had hepatocellular carcinoma and two had cutaneous melanoma. Peripheral TCRbeta sequencing aimed to test whether ivuxolimab altered TCR sequence diversity and caused clonal T-cell expansion. The paper reports the monotherapy dose-escalation portion (N of about 47 patients) of the phase I ivuxolimab trial. Study-wide conclusions, independent of this receptor: At doses from 0.1 to 3.0 mg/kg, clonal expansion was seen in both CD4+ and CD8+ blood T cells between baseline and week 6. Which antigens the clonally expanded peripheral T cells were specific for was not determined. Low levels of normalized T-cell clonal expansion were also seen in some nonresponding patients. In the 0.1-3.0 mg/kg groups, partial responders were among the patients with the lowest normalized peripheral clonal expansion, particularly in CD8+ T cells. After ivuxolimab, expanded clones were on average more numerous among CD8+ T cells than among CD4+ T cells.

Genomic DNA was isolated from the sorted cells so that the TCRbeta CDR3 region could be sequenced. The immunoSEQ Assay was used for sequencing of TCRbeta CDR3 regions. As stored in TCRdb, this immuneACCESS dataset retains in-frame rearrangements with V and J assigned. A fraction of the clones does not appear; measured against another copy, unresolved V genes explain less than half of the discrepancy, and the remainder lacks a known reason. A total of around 94,000 clones appear in this sample, about 85% of them only once. Clones ranked in the top ten supply around 4% of the sample. V is shortened by 4 bases, J by 8 bases, and the region joining them spans 15 bases. Sequences SGHNT (CDR1) and YYREEE (CDR2) are obtained from the germline V gene (reference sequence). From the cysteine up to the phenylalanine, the CDR3 has a length of 13 residues. Solely the CDR3 DNA is kept, with 39 bases framed from the first base.

This clone was detected once. No antigen is known for it. Base qualities are missing; no much larger clone stands one base away. The trial excluded patients who had a history of autoimmune disease or who were on systemic immunosuppression. Peripheral blood for TCR sequencing was drawn from every dose cohort at baseline, at cycle 4 day 1 and at cycle 7 day 1. Samples came from an open-label, multicenter, first-in-human phase I dose-escalation trial of ivuxolimab. Adults with locally advanced or metastatic head and neck squamous cell, hepatocellular, melanoma or renal cell carcinoma were enrolled in the trial. Before TCR sequencing, CD4+ T cells and CD8+ T cells were sorted from peripheral blood as separate populations.

The receptor was derived from an adult with an advanced solid tumor such as melanoma, head and neck, liver or kidney cancer. The sequence joins TRBV5-4 to TRBJ1-2; no D gene is confidently identified. The sequences come from CD4+ or CD8+ T cells sorted from blood, collected in a trial of the OX40 agonist ivuxolimab. The sequence in DNA is TGTGCCAGCAGCCCGCTGGGGTTCGGGGGCTACACCTTC. This encodes CASSPLGFGGYTF.